These T cell receptor beta chains were read from a single sample in a study of graft-versus-host responses after intestinal transplantation. These receptors' targets are unknown. The protocol was immunoSEQ multiplex PCR, while the TCRdb copy is restricted to in-frame clones and leaves out a portion. The sample yields roughly 120,000 clones, 90% seen once. This specimen was unstimulated CD4+ T cells sorted from spleen or lymph node cells, taken before intestinal transplant. The receptors were gathered from a human donor who received an intestinal transplant. Each CDR3 is given with its conserved first and last residue. The D gene is left open where the match is weak. Size tells how often a clone was seen (once, few, many) or the class of an expanded clone, and some rows leave it out.

TRBV7-2	.	TRBJ2-5	.	CASSPARRDQETQYF	TGTGCCAGCAGCCCCGCTAGGCGGGACCAAGAGACCCAGTACTTC
TRBV5-1	TRBD2	TRBJ2-1	.	CASSSTSGGNEQFF	TGCGCCAGCAGCTCGACTAGCGGGGGCAATGAGCAGTTCTTC
TRBV6-1	.	TRBJ2-1	.	CASSDGSLGVQGNEQFF	TGTGCCAGCAGTGACGGTAGCTTAGGGGTTCAAGGGAATGAGCAGTTCTTC
TRBV10-3	TRBD2	TRBJ2-3	once	CAISESPGLSTDTQYF	TGTGCCATCAGTGAGTCCCCGGGACTAAGCACAGATACGCAGTATTTT
TRBV14	.	TRBJ1-6	.	CASSQGSVYSPLHF	TGTGCCAGCAGCCAAGGTTCGGTATATTCACCCCTCCACTTT
TRBV5-4	TRBD1	TRBJ1-1	.	CASSGRTGTGNTEAFF	TGTGCCAGCAGCGGTAGGACAGGGACGGGGAACACTGAAGCTTTCTTT
TRBV10-2	TRBD1	TRBJ2-6	.	CASSESQGVTGANVLTF	TGCGCCAGCAGTGAGTCTCAGGGGGTTACTGGGGCCAACGTCCTGACTTTC
TRBV5-1	.	TRBJ2-5	.	CASSPGTSQETQYF	TGCGCCAGCAGCCCTGGGACTTCTCAAGAGACCCAGTACTTC
TRBV5-1	.	TRBJ2-5	.	CASSSGRRETQYF	TGCGCCAGCAGCTCAGGGAGGAGGGAGACCCAGTACTTC
TRBV19	.	TRBJ1-5	.	CASSIRFYQPQHF	TGTGCCAGTAGTATTCGTTTCTATCAGCCCCAGCATTTT
TRBV7-6	.	TRBJ1-6	.	CASSSKPSSYNSPLHF	TGTGCCAGCAGCTCTAAGCCGAGCTCCTATAATTCACCCCTCCACTTT
TRBV5-1	.	TRBJ2-7	.	CASSLEQVAYEQYF	TGCGCCAGCAGCTTGGAGCAGGTCGCCTACGAGCAGTACTTC
TRBV5-4	.	TRBJ1-2	.	CASSRRVGDGGYTF	TGTGCCAGCAGCCGTCGAGTAGGGGATGGTGGCTACACCTTC
TRBV7-6	TRBD1	TRBJ1-5	.	CASSCNRGDQPQHF	TGTGCCAGCAGCTGTAACAGGGGGGATCAGCCCCAGCATTTT
TRBV7-9	.	TRBJ1-3	.	CASSLVQGNTIYF	TGTGCCAGCAGCTTAGTGCAGGGAAACACCATATATTTT
TRBV18	.	TRBJ1-5	.	CASSQQLTGLNQPQHF	TGTGCCAGCTCCCAACAACTGACAGGCCTCAATCAGCCCCAGCATTTT
TRBV5-1	.	TRBJ2-5	few	CASSLAGGQETQYF	TGCGCCAGCAGCTTGGCTGGAGGCCAGGAGACCCAGTACTTC
TRBV7-6	.	TRBJ2-2	.	CASSFGLTGELFF	TGTGCCAGCAGCTTCGGGTTAACCGGGGAGCTGTTTTTT
TRBV4-2	TRBD1	TRBJ1-6	.	CASSQDLYRGAYNSPLHF	TGTGCCAGCAGCCAAGATCTTTACAGGGGCGCCTATAATTCACCCCTCCACTTT
TRBV4-2	.	TRBJ2-2	.	CASSHGGRGTGELFF	TGTGCCAGCAGCCATGGGGGGAGAGGCACCGGGGAGCTGTTTTTT
TRBV20-1	TRBD1	TRBJ1-1	.	CSANRDRAFF	TGCAGTGCTAACCGGGACAGGGCTTTCTTT
TRBV6-5	.	TRBJ2-7	.	CASSYSRISSYEQYF	TGTGCCAGCAGTTACTCCAGGATTAGCTCCTACGAGCAGTACTTC
TRBV5-1	.	TRBJ2-3	.	CASSAGAPGTDTQYF	TGCGCCAGCAGCGCGGGGGCACCCGGCACAGATACGCAGTATTTT
TRBV18	TRBD2	TRBJ2-1	.	CASSPRSSGGSYNEQFF	TGTGCCAGCTCACCGCGCTCCAGCGGGGGTTCCTACAATGAGCAGTTCTTC
TRBV5-1	TRBD2	TRBJ2-2	.	CASSVAGANTGELFF	TGCGCCAGCAGCGTAGCGGGAGCGAACACCGGGGAGCTGTTTTTT
TRBV5-4	TRBD2	TRBJ2-1	.	CASSGRLAGGIDEQFF	TGTGCCAGCAGCGGGCGACTAGCGGGGGGGATTGATGAGCAGTTCTTC
TRBV5-1	.	TRBJ1-6	once	CASSLGAVFQSPLHF	TGCGCCAGCAGCTTGGGAGCGGTGTTTCAATCACCCCTCCACTTT
TRBV7-3	.	TRBJ2-7	.	CASSFRDREQYF	TGTGCCAGCAGCTTCAGGGATCGGGAGCAGTACTTC
TRBV27	.	TRBJ2-7	.	CASSVETGHNEQYF	TGTGCCAGCAGTGTGGAGACAGGCCATAACGAGCAGTACTTC
TRBV5-4	TRBD2	TRBJ2-3	.	CASSLDLAGGITDTQYF	TGTGCCAGCAGCTTGGATCTAGCGGGGGGTATCACAGATACGCAGTATTTT
TRBV4-1	TRBD1	TRBJ2-7	few	CASSQDFRDRDYEQYF	TGCGCCAGCAGCCAAGACTTCCGGGACAGGGACTACGAGCAGTACTTC
TRBV5-1	TRBD2	TRBJ2-1	.	CASSDTSGRAGEQFF	TGCGCCAGCAGCGATACTAGCGGGAGGGCCGGTGAGCAGTTCTTC
TRBV6-1	.	TRBJ2-7	.	CASSPTGFYEQYF	TGTGCCAGCAGTCCTACTGGTTTCTACGAGCAGTACTTC
TRBV19	TRBD1	TRBJ2-1	.	CASRPTGGASDEQFF	TGTGCCAGTAGACCGACAGGGGGCGCCTCCGATGAGCAGTTCTTC
TRBV5-1	TRBD1	TRBJ2-5	.	CASSPQGAPLGETQYF	TGCGCCAGCAGCCCTCAGGGGGCCCCACTTGGGGAGACCCAGTACTTC
TRBV11-3	TRBD2	TRBJ2-5	.	CASGSGETQYF	TGTGCCAGCGGTAGCGGGGAGACCCAGTACTTC
TRBV19	.	TRBJ2-3	.	CASRSGSADTQYF	TGTGCCAGTAGGTCAGGGTCTGCGGATACGCAGTATTTT
TRBV6-6	.	TRBJ1-2	.	CASRKQGDYGYTF	TGTGCCAGCAGGAAACAGGGCGACTATGGCTACACCTTC
TRBV9	.	TRBJ1-2	.	CASSVERVEDYGYTF	TGTGCCAGCAGCGTAGAACGGGTTGAGGACTATGGCTACACCTTC
TRBV4-3	.	TRBJ1-5	.	CASSQEIVSPQHF	TGCGCCAGCAGCCAAGAAATCGTCTCGCCCCAGCATTTT
TRBV5-1	TRBD2	TRBJ2-1	.	CASSLIPSGDSYNEQFF	TGCGCCAGCAGCTTGATCCCTAGCGGGGACTCCTACAATGAGCAGTTCTTC